The 13 T cell receptor beta chains below were found in one sample sequenced in a study of CD8 T cells in cerebrospinal fluid in Alzheimer's disease. TCRdb reanalyzed the 10x single-cell sequencing reads, giving one entry per CDR3 protein sequence and no DNA. The sample data list 1,100 to 1,500 distinct CDR3 sequences. Sequencing was done on a sample of cerebrospinal fluid. The receptors stem from a human donor with mild cognitive impairment.

According to its frequency, this clonotype is medium-sized (0.01 to 0.1%). The CDR3 reads CASSPRRTEAFF. The chain recombines TRBV6-5 with TRBJ1-1. The CDR3 covers 12 residues. Per germline, CDR1 MNHEY and CDR2 SVGAGI.

Frequency places this clonotype as large. The J gene is TRBJ1-1, the V gene TRBV11-2. Germline V gene sequence: CDR1 SGHAT, CDR2 FQNNGV. This CDR3 spans 13 amino acids. The CDR3 sequence: CASSLYQNTEAFF.

V usage is TRBV7-9 and J usage is TRBJ1-2; without DNA, the TCRdb call of TRBD1 cannot be checked. Germline lookup yields CDR1 SEHNR and CDR2 FQNEAQ (reference sequence). CDR3 length: 14 residues. The CDR3 loop is CASSSTGTAHGYTF.

This chain connects TRBV9 to TRBJ1-6; TCRdb's D call, TRBD1, is unchecked because there is no DNA. The germline CDR1 and CDR2 sequences are SGDLS and YYNGEE. This CDR3 has 14 residues. Here the CDR3 reads CASSTGLDAAPLHF.

By frequency, this clonotype is medium-sized. The CDR3 is CATQDRNQETQYF. The J gene is TRBJ2-5, the V gene TRBV19; TCRdb gives TRBD1 as the D gene, but with no DNA this cannot be confirmed. The CDR3 is 13 residues long. The germline CDR1 and CDR2 sequences are LNHDA and SQIVND (reference sequence).

This clonotype is called medium-sized based on its frequency. The chain couples TRBV10-2 to TRBJ1-3. CDR3 length equals 15 residues. Per the germline V gene, CDR1 is WSHSY and CDR2 is SAAADI. The CDR3 here is CASSGNGPSGNTIYF.

This clonotype is labeled medium-sized based on frequency. This chain connects TRBV7-2 to TRBJ2-3; the D call from TCRdb, TRBD1, cannot be confirmed without DNA. Germline V lookup: CDR1 SGHTA, CDR2 FQGNSA. The length of the CDR3 is 16 residues. CDR3 region: CASSLISGARTDTQYF.

This clonotype is identified as medium-sized from frequency. The J gene is TRBJ1-1, the V gene TRBV19. CDR1 and CDR2 from the germline V gene are LNHDA and SQIVND (reference sequence). The CDR3 has 13 residues. This chain's CDR3 is CASNFIGDTEAFF.

According to its frequency, this clonotype is medium-sized (0.01 to 0.1%). The CDR3 here is CASSSGQGLGNEQFF. This chain uses TRBV5-1 with TRBJ2-1. Germline loops: CDR1 SGHRS, CDR2 YFSETQ. This CDR3 is 15 amino acids long.

In terms of frequency, this clonotype is medium-sized. This chain uses TRBV15 with TRBJ2-1; TCRdb proposes TRBD2, but this gene call is untestable without DNA. CDR3 length: 18 amino acids. Germline V gene sequence: CDR1 LNHNV, CDR2 YYDKDF (reference sequence). The CDR3 here is CATSRSFGSGGYYNEQFF.

By frequency, this clonotype registers medium-sized (0.01 to 0.1%). The V and J genes are TRBV7-8 and TRBJ1-5; TCRdb proposes TRBD1, but this gene call is untestable without DNA. Germline V gene lookup returns CDR1 SGHVS and CDR2 FQNEAQ. This CDR3 is built from 16 residues. This CDR3 is CASSPRQGADDQPQHF.

V is TRBV9 and J is TRBJ2-7. This CDR3 has 14 amino acids. Per the germline V gene, CDR1 is SGDLS and CDR2 is YYNGEE. Here the CDR3 reads CASSVALVSYEQYF.

This clonotype is deemed large by its frequency. The V call is TRBV7-2, the J call TRBJ1-6. The CDR3 has 15 amino acids. The germline CDR1 and CDR2 sequences are SGHTA and FQGNSA. The CDR3 sequence: CASSLIFATNSPLHF.